The 6 T cell receptor beta chains listed next were all sequenced from one sample in a study of shared clonotypes between healthy human individuals. This table comes from immunoSEQ multiplex PCR, and its TCRdb copy is limited to in-frame clones, with some not included. This repertoire shows 730,000 or so clones, more than 70% found once; its top ten account for less than 2%. Sequencing used memory CD4+ T cells sorted from blood. Stated subset: CD45RA-negative fraction. The receptors were sampled from a woman aged 25 to 39 in good health.

The rearrangement links TRBV9 to TRBJ2-5; D is possibly TRBD1 (6 bases). Deletions cut 4 bases from V and 5 bases from J, with 15 bases between. Germline V gives CDR1 SGDLS, CDR2 YYNGEE. CDR3 size: 14 residues. The CDR3, as DNA: TGTGCCAGCAGCAGATCAGGGGTTGCGGAGACCCAGTACTTC. This translates into CASSRSGVAETQYF.

The chain carries TRBV5-8 and TRBJ1-5; the match to TRBD1 covers 10 bases. Germline V gene data show CDR1 as SGHTS and CDR2 as YDEGEE. The trim removed 4 bases at V and 5 bases at J, leaving 3 bases unmatched. This CDR3 region has 14 residues. CDR3 sequence: CASSRDRGHQPQHF. CDR3 DNA: TGTGCCAGCAGCCGGGACAGGGGTCATCAGCCCCAGCATTTT.

V usage is TRBV7-8 and J usage is TRBJ2-2; TRBD2 matches at 8 bases. This CDR3 has 17 amino acids. CDR1 is SGHVS and CDR2 is FQNEAQ in the germline V gene. Trimming cost V 1 base and J 5 bases; bases outside gene matches: 9. CDR3 region: CASSLGGGTSWTGELFF. The CDR3 DNA reads TGTGCCAGCAGCTTAGGAGGGGGGACTAGTTGGACCGGGGAGCTGTTTTTT. The variable domain in full, completed from reference TRBV7-8 and TRBJ2-2, reads GAGVSQSPRYKVAKRGQDVALRCDPISGHVSLFWYQQALGQGPEFLTYFQNEAQLDKSGLPSDRFFAERPEGSVSTLKIQRTQQEDSAVYLCASSLGGGTSWTGELFFGEGSRLTVL.

The chain carries TRBV2 and TRBJ2-5; weak D call: TRBD1 (5 bases). This CDR3 region has 15 residues. Germline V lookup: CDR1 SNHLY, CDR2 FYNNEI. V lost 5 bases and J 2 bases, leaving 15 bases between the germline ends. CDR3 bases: TGTGCCAGCAGTTCGGCAGGGCGAAGGCAAGAGACCCAGTACTTC. This encodes CASSSAGRRQETQYF. Full variable domain (rest looked up from reference TRBV2 and TRBJ2-5): EPEVTQTPSHQVTQMGQEVILRCVPISNHLYFYWYRQILGQKVEFLVSFYNNEISEKSEIFDDQFSVERPDGSNFTLKIRSTKLEDSAMYFCASSSAGRRQETQYFGPGTRLLVL.

The rearrangement uses TRBV6-1 and TRBJ2-7; D possibly corresponds to TRBD2 (7 bases). Germline V CDR1 and CDR2: MNHNS, SASEGT. Trimming cost V 6 bases and J 0 bases, with 12 bases left between them. The CDR3 runs 14 residues. The DNA of the CDR3 is TGTGCCAGCAGGAGGGGGGGTAGCTCCTACGAGCAGTACTTC. This encodes CASRRGGSSYEQYF.

The chain couples TRBV6-1 to TRBJ2-7, with TRBD1 identical over 9 bases. V shed 7 bases, J shed 3 bases, and the junction held 7 bases outside the gene matches. This CDR3 comprises 14 residues. Germline CDR1 is MNHNS and CDR2 is SASEGT. The CDR3 DNA reads as TGTGCCAGCACTTCCGGGACAGGGATCTACGAGCAGTACTTC. Residues: CASTSGTGIYEQYF.